The clone carrying this T cell receptor beta chain was picked up many times. The antigen remains undetermined. Patients showing uncontrolled infection, other autoimmune disease, pregnancy or lactation were ineligible. Orbital computed tomography, thyroid ultrasound, serum thyroxine and TRAb, and clinical symptoms together informed the diagnoses. The source of the sample is a study of T cells in Graves' hyperthyroidism and ophthalmopathy. Notes on the study in general: In blood, most of the thyroid clonotypes expanded above 0.001 were also present.

Germline assignment: CDR1 SGHRS and CDR2 YFSETQ. The CDR3 extends over 15 amino acids. Trimming stripped 0 bases from V and 6 bases from J, with 13 bases between. Amplification targeted TCR beta CDR3 regions from RNA transcripts. First-round RT-PCR with HTBI primers amplified the TCR CDR3 region. TCRdb itself ran the multiplex PCR reads through MiXCR, one entry per CDR3 protein. The data contain 300,000 or so distinct CDR3 sequences, 17% of them seen just once; the ten biggest clones take up over 50%. The J gene is TRBJ2-1, the V gene TRBV5-1, with a tentative D call TRBD1 (6 bases). This receptor was identified in a woman aged 60-70 years with Graves' ophthalmopathy. The sample comprised blood. CDR3 DNA sequence: TGCGCCAGCAGCTTGGCTCAGGGGATGAGCAATGAGCAGTTCTTC. This codes for CASSLAQGMSNEQFF.